A single sample is the source of the 8 T cell receptor beta chains below, sequenced in a study of blood T cell repertoires in COVID-19 (dated by TCRdb to 2018 to 2021). Libraries were built with the immunoSEQ multiplex PCR assay. Held by TCRdb, this immuneACCESS table contains in-frame sequences only and omits some clones. Under half of the omission traces to an unresolved V gene where checked; the cause of the rest is unknown. This sample is represented by over 200,000 clones; 84% of them were singletons. The ten largest clones represent approximately 8% of the sample. The sequenced sample consisted of peripheral blood. The receptors come from a woman aged 45-65 years with active or convalescent COVID-19.

This clone was counted only a few times. V gene TRBV7-9 combines with J gene TRBJ1-1; 7 nucleotides match TRBD1. Germline CDR1 is SEHNR and CDR2 is FQNEAQ (reference sequence). There are 13 residues in the CDR3. J lost 4 bases, V lost 3 bases, and 2 bases had no gene match. The CDR3 sequence is CASSFYRGTEAFF. The CDR3 DNA follows: TGTGCCAGCAGCTTTTACAGGGGCACTGAAGCTTTCTTT.

The rearrangement joins TRBV19 to TRBJ1-4, with 7 bases that match TRBD1. Germline V CDR1 and CDR2: LNHDA, SQIVND (reference sequence). The CDR3 is 16 residues long. The V gene end was trimmed by 6 bases and the J gene end by 5 bases; junction bases not matched to a gene: 12. Here the CDR3 DNA reads TGTGCCAGTAGGCACAGGGGAACCACTCTAAATGAAAAACTGTTTTTT. Translated: CASRHRGTTLNEKLFF.

This chain joins TRBV18 and TRBJ1-1, with 11 bases lining up with TRBD1. The CDR3 runs 12 residues. Looked up from germline, CDR1 is KGHSH and CDR2 is LQKENI. The J segment lost 11 bases and the V segment lost 8 bases, leaving 7 bases of the junction unmatched. The CDR3 loop reads CASQGQGARAFF. For the CDR3, the DNA is TGTGCCAGCCAAGGACAGGGGGCGCGGGCTTTCTTT.

This clone was recorded once. The rearrangement uses TRBV5-1 and TRBJ1-6; D call uncertain. The CDR3 consists of 13 residues. Germline CDR1 SGHRS, CDR2 YFSETQ. V gave up 4 bases and J gave up 0 bases, with 2 bases separating them. CDR3 sequence (DNA): TGCGCCAGCAGCCTCTCCTATAATTCACCCCTCCACTTT. It encodes CASSLSYNSPLHF.

The chain is built from TRBV9 and TRBJ2-5; TRBD1 might be the D (6 bases). CDR1 is SGDLS, CDR2 YYNGEE, per germline. The CDR3 consists of 14 residues. V was shortened by 1 base and J by 5 bases, with 12 bases between the two germline ends. CDR3: CASSVSGGGETQYF. CDR3 sequence (DNA): TGTGCCAGCAGCGTATCTGGGGGCGGGGAGACCCAGTACTTC. The complete variable domain, with remaining parts taken from reference TRBV9 and TRBJ2-5, reads DSGVTQTPKHLITATGQRVTLRCSPRSGDLSVYWYQQSLDQGLQFLIQYYNGEERAKGNILERFSAQQFPDLHSELNLSSLELGDSALYFCASSVSGGGETQYFGPGTRLLVL.

V usage is TRBV11-2 and J usage is TRBJ1-2; TRBD1 is a possible D gene (5 bases). The germline gives CDR1 SGHAT, CDR2 FQNNGV. The CDR3 loop spans 14 amino acids. V gave up 1 base and J gave up 8 bases, with 14 bases separating them. The CDR3 spells CASSLGSSGDGYTF. The CDR3 DNA reads TGTGCCAGCAGCTTAGGGTCTTCGGGGGACGGCTACACCTTC.

The chain has TRBV19 and TRBJ1-5, with no clear D. V was trimmed by 3 bases and J by 7 bases, leaving 10 bases between them. The CDR3 loop spans 13 amino acids. The germline V gene encodes CDR1 LNHDA and CDR2 SQIVND (reference sequence). The CDR3 reads CASSIGPRQPQHF. The CDR3 nucleotides read TGTGCCAGTAGTATCGGCCCGCGGCAGCCCCAGCATTTT.

The chain carries TRBV5-1 and TRBJ2-1, with 8 bases aligning to TRBD1. V was clipped by 4 bases and J by 10 bases; unmatched bases: 4. Germline CDR1 is SGHRS and CDR2 is YFSETQ. The CDR3 consists of 12 residues. CDR3 loop: CASSTDRDEQFF. The DNA of the CDR3 is TGCGCCAGCAGCACGGACAGGGACGAGCAGTTCTTC.